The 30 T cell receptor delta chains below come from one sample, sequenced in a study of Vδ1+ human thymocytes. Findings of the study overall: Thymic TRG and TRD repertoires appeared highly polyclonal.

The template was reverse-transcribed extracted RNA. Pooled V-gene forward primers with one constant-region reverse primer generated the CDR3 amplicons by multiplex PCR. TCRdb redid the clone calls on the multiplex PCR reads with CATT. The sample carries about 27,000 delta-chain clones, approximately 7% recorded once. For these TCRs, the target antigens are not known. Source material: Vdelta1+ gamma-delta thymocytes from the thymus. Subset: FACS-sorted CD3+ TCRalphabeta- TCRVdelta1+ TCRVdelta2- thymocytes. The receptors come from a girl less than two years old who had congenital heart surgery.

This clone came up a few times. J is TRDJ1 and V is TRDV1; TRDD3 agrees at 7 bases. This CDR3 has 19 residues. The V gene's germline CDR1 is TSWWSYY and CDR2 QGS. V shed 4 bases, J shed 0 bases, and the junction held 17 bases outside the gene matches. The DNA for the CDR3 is TGTGCTCTTGGGGTTATTCCTCCCCTACTGGGGTTGTACACCGATAAACTCATCTTT. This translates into CALGVIPPLLGLYTDKLIF.

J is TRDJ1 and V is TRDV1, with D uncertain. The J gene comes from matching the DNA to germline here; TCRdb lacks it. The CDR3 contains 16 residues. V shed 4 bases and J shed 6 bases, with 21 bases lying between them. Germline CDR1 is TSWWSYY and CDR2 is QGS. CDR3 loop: CALGARHFLGENKLIF. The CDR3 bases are TGTGCTCTTGGGGCTCGGCATTTTTTGGGTGAGAATAAACTCATCTTT.

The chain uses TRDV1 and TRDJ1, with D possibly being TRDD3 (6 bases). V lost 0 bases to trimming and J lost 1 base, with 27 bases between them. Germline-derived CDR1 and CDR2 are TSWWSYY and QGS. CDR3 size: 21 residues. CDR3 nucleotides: TGTGCTCTTGGGGAACTAGTCAAAATGGAGGCTCAGGGGGACTCCACCGATAAACTCATCTTT. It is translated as CALGELVKMEAQGDSTDKLIF.

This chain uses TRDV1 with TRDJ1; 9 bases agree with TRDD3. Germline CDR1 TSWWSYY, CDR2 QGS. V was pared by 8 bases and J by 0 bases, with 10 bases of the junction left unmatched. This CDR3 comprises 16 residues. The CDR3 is CALKVCLGDYTDKLIF. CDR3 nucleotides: TGTGCTCTTAAGGTATGCCTGGGGGATTACACCGATAAACTCATCTTT.

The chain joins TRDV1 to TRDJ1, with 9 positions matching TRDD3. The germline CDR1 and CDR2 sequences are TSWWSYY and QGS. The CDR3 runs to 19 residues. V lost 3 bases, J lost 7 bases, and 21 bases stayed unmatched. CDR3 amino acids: CALGDGQPPLRGYAGKLIF. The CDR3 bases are TGTGCTCTTGGGGACGGCCAGCCTCCTTTACGGGGATACGCAGGTAAACTCATCTTT.

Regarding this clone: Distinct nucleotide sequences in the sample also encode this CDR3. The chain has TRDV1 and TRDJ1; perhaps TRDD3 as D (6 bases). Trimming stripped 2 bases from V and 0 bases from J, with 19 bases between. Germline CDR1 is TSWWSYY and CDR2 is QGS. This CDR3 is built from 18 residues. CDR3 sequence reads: CALGEVPLGTLYTDKLIF. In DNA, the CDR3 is TGTGCTCTTGGGGAAGTCCCGCTGGGGACCTTGTACACCGATAAACTCATCTTT.

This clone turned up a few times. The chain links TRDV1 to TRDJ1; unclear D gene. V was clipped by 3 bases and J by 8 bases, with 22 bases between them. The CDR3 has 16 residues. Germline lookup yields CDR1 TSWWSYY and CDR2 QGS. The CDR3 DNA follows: TGTGCTCTTGGGGACAGTACTGTGACGAACGGTCGAAAACTCATCTTT. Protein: CALGDSTVTNGRKLIF.

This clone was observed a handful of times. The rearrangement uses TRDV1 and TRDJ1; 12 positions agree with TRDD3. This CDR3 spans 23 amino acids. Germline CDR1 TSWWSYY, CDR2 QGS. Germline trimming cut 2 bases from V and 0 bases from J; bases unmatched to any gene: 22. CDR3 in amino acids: CALGEVVPPLGDTHFPHTDKLIF. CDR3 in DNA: TGTGCTCTTGGGGAAGTTGTCCCTCCTCTGGGGGATACGCATTTTCCGCACACCGATAAACTCATCTTT.

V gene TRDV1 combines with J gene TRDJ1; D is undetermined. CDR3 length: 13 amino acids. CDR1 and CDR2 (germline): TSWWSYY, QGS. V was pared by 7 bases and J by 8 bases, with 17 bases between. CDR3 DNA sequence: TGTGCTCTTGTTCCCGTGCCTTTTTCGAAACTCATCTTT. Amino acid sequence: CALVPVPFSKLIF.

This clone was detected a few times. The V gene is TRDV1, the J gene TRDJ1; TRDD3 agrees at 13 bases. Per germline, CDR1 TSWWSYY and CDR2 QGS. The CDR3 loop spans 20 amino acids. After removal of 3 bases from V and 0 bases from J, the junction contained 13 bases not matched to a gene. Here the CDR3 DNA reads TGTGCTCTTGGGGAGCTACCTCCTACTGGGGGATACGCTCACACCGATAAACTCATCTTT. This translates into CALGELPPTGGYAHTDKLIF.

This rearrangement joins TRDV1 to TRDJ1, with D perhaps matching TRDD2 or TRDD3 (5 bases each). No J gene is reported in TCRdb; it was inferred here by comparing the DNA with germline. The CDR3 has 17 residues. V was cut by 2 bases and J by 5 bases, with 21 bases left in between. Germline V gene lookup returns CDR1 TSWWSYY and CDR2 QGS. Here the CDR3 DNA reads TGTGCTCTTGGGGAATCACCCTACCTCTCATACGAAGATAAACTCATCTTT. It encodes CALGESPYLSYEDKLIF.

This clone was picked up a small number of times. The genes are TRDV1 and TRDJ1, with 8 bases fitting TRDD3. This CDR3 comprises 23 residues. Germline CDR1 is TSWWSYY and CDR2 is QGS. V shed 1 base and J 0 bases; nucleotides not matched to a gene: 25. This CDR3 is CALGERRDLLSVDWGSYTDKLIF. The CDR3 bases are TGTGCTCTTGGGGAACGTCGTGACCTTCTTTCAGTGGACTGGGGGTCCTACACCGATAAACTCATCTTT.

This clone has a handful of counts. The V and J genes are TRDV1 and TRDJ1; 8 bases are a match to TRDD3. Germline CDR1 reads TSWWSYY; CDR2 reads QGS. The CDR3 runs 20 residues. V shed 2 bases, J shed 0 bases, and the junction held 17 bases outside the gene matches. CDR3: CALGETWYWGPPWYTDKLIF. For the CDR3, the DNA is TGTGCTCTTGGGGAAACGTGGTACTGGGGGCCCCCGTGGTACACCGATAAACTCATCTTT.

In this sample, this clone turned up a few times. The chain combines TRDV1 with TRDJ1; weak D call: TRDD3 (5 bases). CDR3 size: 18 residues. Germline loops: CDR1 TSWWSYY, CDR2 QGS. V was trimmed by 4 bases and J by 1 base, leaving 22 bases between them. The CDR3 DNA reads TGTGCTCTTGGGGCACTAAGGAGGGGGCTCAAAAGCACCGATAAACTCATCTTT. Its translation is CALGALRRGLKSTDKLIF.

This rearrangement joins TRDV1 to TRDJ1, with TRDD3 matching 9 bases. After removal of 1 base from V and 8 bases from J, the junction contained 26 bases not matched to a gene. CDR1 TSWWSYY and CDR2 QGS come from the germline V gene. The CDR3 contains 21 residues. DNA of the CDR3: TGTGCTCTTGGGGAACGCAGCCCCCACGAAATCGAACTGGGGGGATACTCGAAACTCATCTTT. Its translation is CALGERSPHEIELGGYSKLIF.

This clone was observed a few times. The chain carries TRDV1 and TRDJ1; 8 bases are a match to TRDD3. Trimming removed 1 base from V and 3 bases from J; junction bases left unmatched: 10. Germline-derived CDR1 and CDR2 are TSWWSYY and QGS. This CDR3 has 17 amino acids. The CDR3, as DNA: TGTGCTCTTGGGGAACGACGTACTGGGGGTGGATCCGATAAACTCATCTTT. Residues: CALGERRTGGGSDKLIF.

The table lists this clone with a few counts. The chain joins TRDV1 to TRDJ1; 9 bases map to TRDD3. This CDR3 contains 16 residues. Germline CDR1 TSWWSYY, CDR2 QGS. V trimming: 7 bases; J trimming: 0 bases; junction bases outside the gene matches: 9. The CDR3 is CALAPSLGEYTDKLIF. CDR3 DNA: TGTGCTCTTGCCCCTTCACTGGGGGAATACACCGATAAACTCATCTTT.

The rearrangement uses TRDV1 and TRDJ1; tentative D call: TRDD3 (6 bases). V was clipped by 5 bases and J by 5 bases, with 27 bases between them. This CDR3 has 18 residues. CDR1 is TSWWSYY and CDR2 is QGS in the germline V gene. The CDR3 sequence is CALGREALRRLGHDKLIF. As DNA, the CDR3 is TGTGCTCTTGGGAGGGAAGCCCTCCGGCGACTGGGCCATGATAAACTCATCTTT.

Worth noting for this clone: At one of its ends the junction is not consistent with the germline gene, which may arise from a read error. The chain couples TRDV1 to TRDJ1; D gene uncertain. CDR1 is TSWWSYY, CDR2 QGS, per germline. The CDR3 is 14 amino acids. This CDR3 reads CALGELPLTDKHIF. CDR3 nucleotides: TGTGCTCTTGGGGAACTTCCCTTGACCGATAAACACATCTTT.

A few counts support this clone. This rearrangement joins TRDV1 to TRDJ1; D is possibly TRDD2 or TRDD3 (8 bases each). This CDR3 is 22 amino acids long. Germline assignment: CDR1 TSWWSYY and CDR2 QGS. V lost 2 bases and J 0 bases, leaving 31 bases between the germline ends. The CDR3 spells CALGETDLPTDGGCRDTDKLIF. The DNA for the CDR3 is TGTGCTCTTGGGGAAACTGATCTTCCTACCGATGGGGGATGTAGGGACACCGATAAACTCATCTTT.

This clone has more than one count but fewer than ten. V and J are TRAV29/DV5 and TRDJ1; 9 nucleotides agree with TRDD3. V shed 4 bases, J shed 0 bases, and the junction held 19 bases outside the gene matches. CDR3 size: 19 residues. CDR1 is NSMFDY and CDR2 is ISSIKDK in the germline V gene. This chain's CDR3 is CAASFPTHWGTPYTDKLIF. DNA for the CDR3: TGTGCAGCATCTTTTCCTACCCACTGGGGGACACCATACACCGATAAACTCATCTTT.

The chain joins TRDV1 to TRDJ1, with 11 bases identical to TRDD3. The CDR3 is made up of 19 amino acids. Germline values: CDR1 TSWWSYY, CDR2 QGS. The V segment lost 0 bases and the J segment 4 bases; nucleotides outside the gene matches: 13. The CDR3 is CALGELLMYWGIKYDKLIF. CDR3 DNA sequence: TGTGCTCTTGGGGAACTACTAATGTACTGGGGGATAAAGTACGATAAACTCATCTTT.

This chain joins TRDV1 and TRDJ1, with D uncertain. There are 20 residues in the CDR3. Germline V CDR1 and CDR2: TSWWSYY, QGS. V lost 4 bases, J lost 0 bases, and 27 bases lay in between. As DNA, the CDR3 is TGTGCTCTTGGGGCCGGCCTTTCTCCTCTCCTCTCCCTAAACACCGATAAACTCATCTTT. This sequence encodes CALGAGLSPLLSLNTDKLIF.

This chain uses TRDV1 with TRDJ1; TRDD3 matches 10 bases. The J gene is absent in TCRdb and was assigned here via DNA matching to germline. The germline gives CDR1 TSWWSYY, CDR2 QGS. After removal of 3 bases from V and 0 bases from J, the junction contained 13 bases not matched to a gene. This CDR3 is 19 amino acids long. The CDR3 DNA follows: TGTGCTCTTGGGGATTCCTCTTACTGGGGGATTTCCCACACCGATAAACTCATCTTT. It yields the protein CALGDSSYWGISHTDKLIF.

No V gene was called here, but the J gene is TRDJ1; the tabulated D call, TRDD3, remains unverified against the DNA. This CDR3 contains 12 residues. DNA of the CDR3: TGTGCCTGGTCCCGTGGGGATACGAGACTCATCTTT. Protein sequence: CAWSRGDTRLIF.

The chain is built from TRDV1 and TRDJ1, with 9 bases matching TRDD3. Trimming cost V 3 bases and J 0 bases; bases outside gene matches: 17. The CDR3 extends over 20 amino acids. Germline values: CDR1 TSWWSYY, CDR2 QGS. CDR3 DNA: TGTGCTCTTGGGGACCTCTTCCTAGACGACTGGGGGACATACACCGATAAACTCATCTTT. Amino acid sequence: CALGDLFLDDWGTYTDKLIF.

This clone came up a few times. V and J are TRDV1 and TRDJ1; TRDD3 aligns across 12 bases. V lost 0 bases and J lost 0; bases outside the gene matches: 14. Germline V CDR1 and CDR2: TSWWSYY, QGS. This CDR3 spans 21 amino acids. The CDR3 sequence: CALGELDHTHWGIQYTDKLIF. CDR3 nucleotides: TGTGCTCTTGGGGAACTGGATCATACTCACTGGGGGATACAGTACACCGATAAACTCATCTTT.

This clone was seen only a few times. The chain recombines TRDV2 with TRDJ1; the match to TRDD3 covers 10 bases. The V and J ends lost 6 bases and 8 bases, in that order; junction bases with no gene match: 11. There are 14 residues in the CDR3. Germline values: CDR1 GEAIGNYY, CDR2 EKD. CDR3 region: CACQYWGMEGKLIF. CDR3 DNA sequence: TGTGCCTGTCAGTACTGGGGGATGGAGGGGAAACTCATCTTT.

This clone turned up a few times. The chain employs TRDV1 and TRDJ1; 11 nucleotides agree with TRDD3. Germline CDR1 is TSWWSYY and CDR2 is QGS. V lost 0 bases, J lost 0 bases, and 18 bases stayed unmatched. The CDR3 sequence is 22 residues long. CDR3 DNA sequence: TGTGCTCTTGGGGAACTAGGCGGCCCCCTATCTGGGGGATACAACTACACCGATAAACTCATCTTT. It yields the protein CALGELGGPLSGGYNYTDKLIF.

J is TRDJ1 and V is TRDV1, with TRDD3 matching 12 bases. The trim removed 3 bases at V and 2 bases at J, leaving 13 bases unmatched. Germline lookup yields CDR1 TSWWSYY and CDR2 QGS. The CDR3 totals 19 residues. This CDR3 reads CALGDTSTGGYLVTDKLIF. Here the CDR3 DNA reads TGTGCTCTTGGGGATACTTCCACTGGGGGATACCTCGTTACCGATAAACTCATCTTT.